This entry lists 23 T cell receptor beta chains sequenced from one sample in a study of human T cells and chemical hapten exposure. Via MiXCR, TCRdb re-called the RACE reads, giving one row per CDR3 protein. The sample has some 180,000 distinct CDR3 sequences; 24% are singletons. Time point given: patch test 3, about 24 weeks after DPC sensitization. Sample treatment: therapeutic diphenylcyclopropenone sensitization with weekly scalp DPC. Sequenced material: whole blood, taken in connection with sensitization to the hapten diphenylcyclopropenone (DPC). The receptors come from a woman aged 40-49 years with alopecia areata. Some clones in this sample may be carry-over from other donors' samples.

This chain joins TRBV29-1 and TRBJ2-7; 10 bases align to TRBD1. Losses at the gene ends were 6 bases for V and 6 bases for J; bases not matched to a gene: 5. The CDR3 length is 12 residues. The V gene's germline CDR1 is SQVTM and CDR2 ANQGSEA. The CDR3 region is CSVTGQGREQYF. The CDR3 DNA is TGCAGCGTCACGGGACAGGGGCGCGAGCAGTACTTC.

V is TRBV5-8 and J is TRBJ2-4, with D tentatively TRBD2 (6 bases). Per the germline V gene, CDR1 is SGHTS and CDR2 is YDEGEE. The CDR3 loop spans 15 amino acids. Trimming removed 2 bases from V and 1 base from J, with 10 bases in between. CDR3 sequence (DNA): TGTGCCAGCAGCTTACTAGCACCGGCCAAAAACATTCAGTACTTC. This encodes CASSLLAPAKNIQYF.

This clonotype has just a few counts. The J gene is TRBJ2-1, the V gene TRBV5-1; D perhaps matches TRBD1 (6 bases). V lost 3 bases and J 0 bases, leaving 13 bases between the germline ends. This CDR3 region has 16 residues. Germline V gives CDR1 SGHRS, CDR2 YFSETQ. CDR3 sequence: CASSSDGQSSYNEQFF. The CDR3 DNA follows: TGCGCCAGCAGCTCAGATGGACAGAGCTCCTACAATGAGCAGTTCTTC.

The chain combines TRBV10-3 with TRBJ1-5; 8 bases match TRBD1. CDR1 and CDR2 (germline): ENHRY, SYGVKD. Trimming took 5 bases from V and 6 from J; bases not matched to a gene: 6. The CDR3 is made up of 14 amino acids. CDR3 DNA sequence: TGTGCCATCAGTCTGGACAGGGCAAGTCAGCCCCAGCATTTT. It specifies CAISLDRASQPQHF.

This clonotype was detected a few times. The gene calls are TRBV20-1 and TRBJ2-2; D remains ambiguous. The CDR3 runs 14 residues. Trimming pared 5 bases from V and 5 bases from J, leaving 15 bases between. Germline-derived CDR1 and CDR2 are DFQATT and SNEGSKA (reference sequence). This CDR3 is CSARRVPGTGELFF. The DNA for the CDR3 is TGCAGTGCTCGCCGGGTCCCCGGGACCGGGGAGCTGTTTTTT.

The CDR3 loop is CASSVDGLGEVEQFF. The CDR3 nucleotides read TGTGCCAGCAGCGTAGATGGGTTAGGGGAGGTTGAGCAGTTCTTC. The chain uses TRBV9 and TRBJ2-1; TRBD2 is a possible D gene (6 bases). Trimming cost V 0 bases and J 9 bases, with 16 bases left between them. The germline gives CDR1 SGDLS, CDR2 YYNGEE. CDR3 size: 15 residues.

This clonotype showed up many times. The chain employs TRBV7-3 and TRBJ1-1; D not certain. The CDR3 runs to 14 residues. Germline CDR1 reads SGHTA; CDR2 reads FQGTGA. Trimming took 5 bases from V and 2 from J, leaving 12 bases between them. DNA of the CDR3: TGTGCCAGCAGCCCCACCGTGTTAAACACTGAAGCTTTCTTT. Protein: CASSPTVLNTEAFF. Combining the CDR3 with reference TRBV7-3 and TRBJ1-1 gives the whole variable domain GAGVSQTPSNKVTEKGKYVELRCDPISGHTALYWYRQSLGQGPEFLIYFQGTGAADDSGLPNDRFFAVRPEGSVSTLKIQRTERGDSAVYLCASSPTVLNTEAFFGQGTRLTVV.

This clonotype turned up a few times. This CDR3 is CASRGGGGQNYGYTF. CDR3 DNA: TGTGCCAGCAGGGGGGGAGGAGGACAGAACTATGGCTACACCTTC. This chain uses TRBV25-1 with TRBJ1-2; weak D call: TRBD1 (6 bases). CDR1 is MGHDK, CDR2 SYGVNS, per germline. Deletions cut 6 bases from V and 2 bases from J, with 16 bases between. The CDR3 contains 15 residues.

This clonotype has only a few counts. V usage is TRBV12-3 or TRBV12-4 and J usage is TRBJ1-1; a weak D match, TRBD1 (5 bases). The CDR3 runs 14 residues. V shed 4 bases and J shed 0 bases, with 9 bases lying between them. The DNA for the CDR3 is TGTGCCAGCAGTTCCGGGGGACTGAACACTGAAGCTTTCTTT. Protein: CASSSGGLNTEAFF.

This clonotype has just a few counts. The germline gene is not matched at one end of the junction; a read error may be the cause. The V call is TRBV11-1, the J call TRBJ2-7; D might be TRBD2 (5 bases). From germline, CDR1 is SGHAT and CDR2 FQDESV (reference sequence). The CDR3 consists of 14 residues. This chain's CDR3 is CASSLDLSTGWQSF. CDR3 nucleotide sequence: TGTGCCAGCAGCTTAGACTTATCCACGGGATGGCAATCGTTC.

Here the CDR3 reads CASKNWVGTEAFF. CDR3 bases: TGTGCCAGCAAGAATTGGGTCGGCACTGAAGCTTTCTTT. The chain employs TRBV2 and TRBJ1-1; no firm D call. This CDR3 is 13 amino acids long. Between the trimmed V and J ends, which lost 7 bases and 4 bases, there was a span of 13 bases. CDR1 is SNHLY, CDR2 FYNNEI, per germline.

At least ten counts were recorded for this clonotype. V and J are TRBV11-1 and TRBJ2-1, with D uncertain. The V end lost 3 bases, the J end lost 3 bases, and 9 bases lay between the germline ends. The CDR3 is 14 residues long. The germline V gene has CDR1 SGHAT and CDR2 FQDESV (reference sequence). In nucleotides, the CDR3 is TGTGCCAGCAGCTTTGGGGTAAGCTACAATGAGCAGTTCTTC. It encodes CASSFGVSYNEQFF.

This clonotype appeared many times. The V call is TRBV27, the J call TRBJ1-4; D gene unclear. The germline V gene encodes CDR1 MNHEY and CDR2 SMNVEV (reference sequence). The ends were cut back, 3 bases at V and 7 bases at J, with 18 bases in the middle. CDR3 length equals 16 residues. The CDR3 is CASSFIPGLTGEKLFF. CDR3 coding DNA: TGTGCCAGCAGTTTCATACCCGGGCTCACGGGTGAAAAACTGTTTTTT.

In this sample, this clonotype turned up a few times. This chain joins TRBV7-9 and TRBJ1-3; D uncertain. V was pared by 1 base and J by 1 base, with 8 bases between. This CDR3 has 15 residues. Germline CDR1 reads SEHNR; CDR2 reads FQNEAQ (reference sequence). The DNA for the CDR3 is TGTGCCAGCAGCTTAGGGACCGCTTCTGGAAACACCATATATTTT. Translating it yields CASSLGTASGNTIYF.

V usage is TRBV29-1 and J usage is TRBJ1-1; perhaps TRBD1 as D (5 bases). The germline CDR1 and CDR2 sequences are SQVTM and ANQGSEA. Trimming took 4 bases from V and 1 from J, leaving 13 bases between them. The CDR3 is made up of 14 amino acids. The CDR3 reads CSVAQGNSNTEAFF. CDR3 in DNA: TGCAGCGTTGCTCAGGGTAATTCGAACACTGAAGCTTTCTTT.

The chain uses TRBV7-9 and TRBJ2-1, with 11 bases lining up with TRBD2. The ends lost 3 bases at V and 8 bases at J; junction bases unmatched: 12. Germline CDR1 reads SEHNR; CDR2 reads FQNEAQ (reference sequence). The CDR3 sequence is 17 residues long. CDR3 loop: CASSFYILGLAGHEQFF. The CDR3 nucleotides read TGTGCCAGCAGCTTTTATATACTCGGACTAGCGGGCCATGAGCAGTTCTTC. Looking up the rest from reference TRBV7-9 and TRBJ2-1 gives the full variable domain: DTGVSQNPRHKITKRGQNVTFRCDPISEHNRLYWYRQTLGQGPEFLTYFQNEAQLEKSRLLSDRFSAERPKGSFSTLEIQRTEQGDSAMYLCASSFYILGLAGHEQFFGPGTRLTVL.

This clonotype showed up just a few times. The rearrangement uses TRBV18 and TRBJ2-7; 9 nucleotides line up with TRBD1. J was trimmed by 0 bases and V by 5 bases; bases with no gene match: 5. Looked up from germline, CDR1 is KGHSH and CDR2 is LQKENI. The CDR3 consists of 15 residues. The CDR3 region is CASSTTGQGSYEQYF. As DNA, the CDR3 is TGTGCCAGCTCAACCACGGGACAGGGCTCCTACGAGCAGTACTTC.

This chain links TRBV29-1 with TRBJ1-4; perhaps TRBD1 as D (6 bases). The CDR3 runs to 14 residues. Germline-derived CDR1 and CDR2 are SQVTM and ANQGSEA. The V gene lost 4 bases and the J gene lost 3 bases, with 12 bases spanning the gap. The CDR3 DNA sequence: TGCAGCGTTGGGGATCCAGGGGCTAATGAAAAACTGTTTTTT. It encodes CSVGDPGANEKLFF.

This clonotype was counted only a few times. The rearrangement links TRBV7-2 to TRBJ2-1; D could derive from TRBD1 or TRBD2 (6 bases each). Germline V gene lookup returns CDR1 SGHTA and CDR2 FQGNSA. The V gene lost 5 bases and the J gene lost 9 bases, with 17 bases spanning the gap. The CDR3 consists of 14 residues. In DNA, the CDR3 is TGTGCCAGCAGCCCCGGACTGGGGGGCGTTGAGCAGTTCTTC. This sequence encodes CASSPGLGGVEQFF.

The genes are TRBV27 and TRBJ2-7; 9 bases are a match to TRBD1. The CDR3 sequence is 17 residues long. The V segment lost 2 bases and the J segment 1 base; nucleotides outside the gene matches: 9. Germline V lookup: CDR1 MNHEY, CDR2 SMNVEV (reference sequence). The DNA of the CDR3 is TGTGCCAGCAGTTTAATTTATAGTGGGACAGGGTCCTACGAGCAGTACTTC. Residues: CASSLIYSGTGSYEQYF.

This chain connects TRBV5-1 to TRBJ2-7, with D maybe TRBD2 (6 bases). The CDR3 has 15 amino acids. V shed 1 base and J shed 5 bases, with 16 bases lying between them. Germline CDR1 SGHRS, CDR2 YFSETQ. CDR3 in amino acids: CASSLSLGGMDEQYF. DNA of the CDR3: TGCGCCAGCAGCTTGTCATTGGGGGGTATGGACGAGCAGTACTTC.

The chain joins TRBV23-1 to TRBJ1-5; TRBD1 is a possible D gene (6 bases). TRBV23-1 is an ORF, and what it does is uncertain. The CDR3 covers 17 residues. V dropped 6 bases and J dropped 6 bases, with 24 bases sitting between them. CDR3 bases: TGCGCCAGCAGCCCCTCGCGGGGACAAGAAATTCGTCAGCCCCAGCATTTT. Translating gives CASSPSRGQEIRQPQHF.

This chain joins TRBV4-1 and TRBJ2-2, with D unclear. Trimming cost V 4 bases and J 0 bases, with 12 bases left between them. Per the germline V gene, CDR1 is MGHRA and CDR2 is YSYEKL. There are 16 residues in the CDR3. CDR3 sequence (DNA): TGCGCCAGCAGCCCACACTCCGGGCCGAACACCGGGGAGCTGTTTTTT. It specifies CASSPHSGPNTGELFF.